A single T cell receptor (beta chain) is shown here with its context. As yet, its antigen is unknown. This sample stems from a study of cytomegalovirus exposure and HLA in healthy donors. Overall study results and limits: The tendency of first-cohort TCR clusters to co-occur in the 100 to 150 validation repertoires emerged from a later analysis.

The CDR3 totals 14 residues. V was cut by 3 bases and J by 1 base, with 9 bases left in between. Germline CDR1 reads LNHDA; CDR2 reads SQIVND (reference sequence). Assay used: immunoSEQ multiplex PCR; TCRdb lists only in-frame clones, some missing. The data hold some 170,000 clones, with approximately 86% observed a single time. This receptor was obtained from a man in his thirties or forties in good health and CMV-seropositive. Material for sequencing was PBMCs. The rearrangement uses TRBV19 and TRBJ1-1; D is unclear. Here the CDR3 DNA reads TGTGCCAGTAGTATTGTCCCAGCGAACACTGAAGCTTTCTTT. Its translation is CASSIVPANTEAFF.